A selection of T cell receptor beta chains follows, all from one sample in a study of T-cell memory formation after mild COVID-19. Each CDR3 protein gets one entry after TCRdb re-called the 5' RACE reads with MiXCR. The sample comprises 500,000 to 600,000 distinct CDR3 sequences, under 20% of which are singletons, and 12% rests with the top ten. The sample comprised PBMCs or a T cell subset sorted from them (not recorded which). These receptors all come from an adult woman who had mild COVID-19 (a few samples of this study predate the infection). Cell type and time point are not known. Each CDR3 is given with its conserved first and last residue. D genes are given only for firm matches. Some rows mark clone size as missing; the rest say once, few, many or name a class of expanded clone.

TRBV29-1	TRBD1	.	TRBJ2-4	TGCAGCGTTGGGAACAGGGGCCTAAACATTCAGTACTTC	CSVGNRGLNIQYF
TRBV29-1	.	.	TRBJ2-7	TGCAGCGTTGATCCCGGGATGGGGGAGCAGTACTTC	CSVDPGMGEQYF
TRBV6-5	TRBD2	few	TRBJ2-1	TGTGCCAGCAGTTCCCCGACTAGCGGGGGGAGAGTCTCTGAGCAGTTCTTC	CASSSPTSGGRVSEQFF
TRBV29-1	.	few	TRBJ2-7	TGCAGCGTGAAACCCGGGACTGTACCCTACGAGCAGTACTTC	CSVKPGTVPYEQYF
TRBV12-3/TRBV12-4	.	.	TRBJ1-4	TGTGCCAGCGGGTTGCCTAATGAAAAGATGTTTTTT	CASGLPNEKMFF
TRBV6-5	.	few	TRBJ1-5	TGTGCCAGCAGTCCCCGGGATCTAAATAGCAATCAGCCCCAGCATTTT	CASSPRDLNSNQPQHF
TRBV3-1	.	few	TRBJ2-1	TGTGCCAGCAGCCAAGATGGGGCATGGGAGCAGTTCTTC	CASSQDGAWEQFF
TRBV5-4	.	.	TRBJ2-3	TGTGCCAGCAGACCGATAATTCGGCAAACTAGCACAGATACGCAGTATTTT	CASRPIIRQTSTDTQYF
TRBV4-1	.	.	TRBJ2-1	TGCGCCAGCAGCCCTAACCCCGGACAGCAGTTCTTC	CASSPNPGQQFF
TRBV30	.	few	TRBJ2-7	TGTGCCTGGGACAGGAGCTCCACCTACGAGCAGTACTTC	CAWDRSSTYEQYF
TRBV6-2/TRBV6-3	.	.	TRBJ2-2	TGTGCCAGCAGTTACCCGGTTCGGGGTTACACCGGGGAGCTGTTTTTT	CASSYPVRGYTGELFF
TRBV18	.	few	TRBJ2-3	TGTGCCAGCTCTCAATCCGACACAGATACGCAGTATTTT	CASSQSDTDTQYF
TRBV4-1	TRBD2	.	TRBJ2-1	TGCGCCAGCAGCCCCGAAGCGGGGTACAATGAGCAGTTCTTC	CASSPEAGYNEQFF
TRBV2	.	few	TRBJ1-3	TGTGCCAGCAGTGCAAAATCGACAGTGGGAGGAAACACCATATATTTT	CASSAKSTVGGNTIYF
TRBV2	.	.	TRBJ2-3	TGTGCCAGCAGTCGAAGGGTGGCCTACCGCACAGATACGCAGTATTTT	CASSRRVAYRTDTQYF
TRBV3-1	.	few	TRBJ2-6	TGTGCCAGCAGCCTTAGGGCCTCTGGGGCCAACGTCCTGACTTTC	CASSLRASGANVLTF
TRBV12-3/TRBV12-4	TRBD1	few	TRBJ2-7	TGTGCCAGCAGTCCCCCTAGGACAGGGGCCAACTACGAGCAGTACTTC	CASSPPRTGANYEQYF
TRBV13	TRBD1	few	TRBJ1-1	TGTGCCAGCAGCTTAGGCCCGCCCGGGACAGGGGACGTTGAAGCTTTCTTT	CASSLGPPGTGDVEAFF
TRBV5-1	TRBD1	few	TRBJ2-7	TGCGCCAGCAGCTTGAACAGGGGGGCCTACGAGCAGTACTTC	CASSLNRGAYEQYF
TRBV14	.	few	TRBJ2-1	TGTGCCAGCAGCCTCAGGACGGGGAACCTTTACAATGAGCAGTTCTTC	CASSLRTGNLYNEQFF
TRBV20-1	TRBD1	.	TRBJ1-1	TGCAGTGCTAGATCGGACAGGGGTTACACTGAAGCTTTCTTT	CSARSDRGYTEAFF
TRBV12-3/TRBV12-4	.	.	TRBJ2-7	TGTGCCAGCAGTTTCCAGGGCACCTACGAGCAGTACTTC	CASSFQGTYEQYF
TRBV5-1	TRBD2	few	TRBJ2-3	TGCGCCAGCAGCTATAGCGGGGGCCGGGTAGATACGCAGTATTTT	CASSYSGGRVDTQYF
TRBV7-2	.	many	TRBJ2-7	TGTGCCAGCAGCCAGACACCACCGGGAGCCTACGAGCAGTACTTC	CASSQTPPGAYEQYF
TRBV6-2/TRBV6-3	TRBD2	.	TRBJ2-1	TGTGCCAGCAGATATAGCGGGAGGGCCGGAGGGAGTGAGCAGTTCTTC	CASRYSGRAGGSEQFF
TRBV4-1	TRBD2	many	TRBJ2-5	TGCGCCAGCAGCCGGGGACTAGCGGGGGGTCAAGAGACCCAGTACTTC	CASSRGLAGGQETQYF
TRBV12-3/TRBV12-4	.	.	TRBJ2-2	TGTGCCAGCACCGTCTCTCTGTCCGGGGAGCTGTTTTTT	CASTVSLSGELFF
TRBV23-1	TRBD2	.	TRBJ2-1	TGCGCCAGCAGTCGAGTGCGGGGGGCCTCCTACAATGAGCAGTTCTTC	CASSRVRGASYNEQFF
TRBV4-3	.	.	TRBJ2-1	TGCGCCAGCAGCCAAGATGGAGGGGGCCTACACCCTTACAATGAGCAGTTCTTC	CASSQDGGGLHPYNEQFF
TRBV12-3/TRBV12-4	.	.	TRBJ1-2	TGTGCCAGCAGTTTATTCCGAAACTATGGCTACACCTTC	CASSLFRNYGYTF
TRBV10-3	TRBD2	few	TRBJ2-7	TGTGCCATCAGTGACTCCAGCGGGAGTGGCAACGAGCAGTACTTC	CAISDSSGSGNEQYF
TRBV12-3/TRBV12-4	.	.	TRBJ2-5	TGTGCCAGCAGTTTTCAAACGGGGGAGGAGGAGACCCAGTACTTC	CASSFQTGEEETQYF
TRBV5-1	.	.	TRBJ2-1	TGCGCCAGCAGCTTGGGTCAGGGAACCCTTTGGTCCTACAATGAGCAGTTCTTC	CASSLGQGTLWSYNEQFF
TRBV25-1	.	.	TRBJ2-2	TGTGCCAGCAGCAGGTTTACGAACACCGGGGAGCTGTTTTTT	CASSRFTNTGELFF
TRBV19	.	few	TRBJ1-1	TGTGCCAGTACCTTAGACAGGTTGAACACTGAAGCTTTCTTT	CASTLDRLNTEAFF
TRBV3-1	TRBD2	.	TRBJ2-3	TGTGCCAGCAGCCAAGACCCTACTAGCGGGGGGGCCAAGGAGAACTTCGCACCCACAGATACGCAGTATTTT	CASSQDPTSGGAKENFAPTDTQYF
TRBV11-3	TRBD1	few	TRBJ2-1	TGTGCCAGCAGCTTTACGTGGGACAGGAAATACAATGAGCAGTTCTTC	CASSFTWDRKYNEQFF
TRBV20-1	.	.	TRBJ2-3	TGCAGTGCTATCGAGGGCCCCTCTGCAGATACGCAGTATTTT	CSAIEGPSADTQYF
TRBV6-5	.	.	TRBJ2-5	TGTGCCAGCAGTAAGGGGACAGTGGGGGGAGAGACCCAGTACTTC	CASSKGTVGGETQYF
TRBV5-4	.	.	TRBJ2-1	TGTGCCAGCAGCTTTCGGGCCCCGAAGTGGAGTGAGCAGTTCTTC	CASSFRAPKWSEQFF
TRBV5-1	.	.	TRBJ2-5	TGCGCCAGCAGCTTGATCGCGGGCGGACCGGGGACCCAGTACTTC	CASSLIAGGPGTQYF
TRBV9	.	few	TRBJ1-3	TGTGCCAGCAGCGACCGACAGAATCCGGACCGGGTAGGAAACACCATATATTTT	CASSDRQNPDRVGNTIYF
TRBV5-8	TRBD1	.	TRBJ2-2	TGTGCCAGAGCCACCGGGACAGAATTTTCCGGGGAGCTGTTTTTT	CARATGTEFSGELFF
TRBV30	TRBD2	.	TRBJ2-2	TGTGCCTGGAGTGTACGGGGACTAGCGGTCGGGGAGCTGTTTTTT	CAWSVRGLAVGELFF
TRBV7-8	.	many	TRBJ1-5	TGTGCCAGCCATTACGGGGGACGAAGCAATCAGCCCCAGCATTTT	CASHYGGRSNQPQHF
TRBV5-1	TRBD1	.	TRBJ1-5	TGCGCCAGCAGCGAGGGGACAGATAATCAGCCCCAGCATTTT	CASSEGTDNQPQHF
TRBV7-2	TRBD1	few	TRBJ2-3	TGTGCCAGCACCCGGGACAGTCAAAGCACAGATACGCAGTATTTT	CASTRDSQSTDTQYF
TRBV7-2	.	.	TRBJ2-1	TGTGCCAGCAGCTTAGGACAGTTGAGCTCCTACAATGAGCAGTTCTTC	CASSLGQLSSYNEQFF
TRBV27	.	.	TRBJ1-2	TGTGCCAGCAGTTCCAACAGGGCTGATGGCTACACCTTC	CASSSNRADGYTF
TRBV18	.	once	TRBJ1-4	TGTGCCAGCTCACCGCAGGTCCCAACTAATGAAAAACTGTTTTTT	CASSPQVPTNEKLFF
TRBV4-1	TRBD2	.	TRBJ2-3	TGCGCCAGCAGCCCGATGGGGCGGGGGGGCACAGATACGCAGTATTTT	CASSPMGRGGTDTQYF
TRBV7-8	TRBD2	.	TRBJ2-7	TGTGCCAGCAGCCCCGGGACTAGCGGGGGATGGGAGCAGTACTTC	CASSPGTSGGWEQYF
TRBV7-9	TRBD2	.	TRBJ2-3	TGTGCCAGCAGCCGCCTAGCGGGGGATACGCAGTATTTT	CASSRLAGDTQYF
TRBV5-5	.	.	TRBJ1-2	TGTGCCAGCAGCTTGCTGTCGGTTTCGATGTCAAATGGCTACACCTTC	CASSLLSVSMSNGYTF
TRBV7-2	.	.	TRBJ2-5	TGTGCCAGCAGCTTCATAACTGAGACCCAGTACTTC	CASSFITETQYF
TRBV12-3/TRBV12-4	.	few	TRBJ1-5	TGTGCCAGCAGTTTGATGGGTTATCAGCCCCAGCATTTT	CASSLMGYQPQHF
TRBV29-1	.	many	TRBJ1-1	TGCAGCGTTGAGGACAGCGGAATCTCAGTGGCTGAAGCTTTCTTT	CSVEDSGISVAEAFF
TRBV30	TRBD2	few	TRBJ2-6	TGTGCCTGGAGCCGGGGAGGGACTGGGGCCAACGTCCTGACTTTC	CAWSRGGTGANVLTF
TRBV12-3/TRBV12-4	TRBD1	few	TRBJ2-3	TGTGCCAGCAGTGCAGACAGGGGCACAGATACGCAGTATTTT	CASSADRGTDTQYF
TRBV10-3	TRBD1	.	TRBJ1-1	TGTGCCATCAGTGACCCTCAACAGGGGATGAACACTGAAGCTTTCTTT	CAISDPQQGMNTEAFF